This T cell receptor (beta chain) was found in a study of tumor and adjacent non-tumor tissue in lung cancer. Study summary: Some 4.2 million productive TCRbeta reads were obtained per sample on average.

TCRbeta libraries were built with three rounds of nested PCR, modified from ARM-PCR. MiXCR, applied by TCRdb to the multiplex PCR reads, yields one record per CDR3 protein. Of approximately 90,000 distinct CDR3 sequences detected, roughly three fifths appear once; the ten largest clones hold 15%. This clonotype was detected a few times. Since a much larger clone is just one base distant, this may be a read error. Germline V gene data show CDR1 as SGHRS and CDR2 as YFSETQ. The length of the CDR3 is 13 residues. RNA was extracted from bulk tissue without any cell sorting. The chain links TRBV5-1 to TRBJ2-5, with D possibly matching TRBD1 (6 bases). Input material: lung tumor tissue. The sequence was obtained from a man between 65 and 85 years old with non-small cell lung cancer. DNA of the CDR3: TGCCCCAGCAGCTTGGGGGCACAAGAGACCCAGTACTTC. It is translated as CPSSLGAQETQYF.